The 20 T cell receptor beta chains given below trace back to one sample, sequenced in a study of shared clonotypes between healthy human individuals. Using immunoSEQ multiplex PCR, the repertoire was profiled, and TCRdb retains in-frame clones only, with some absent. The profile shows a few million clones, roughly 93% of them singletons. Sample: naive CD4+ T cells from PBMCs. The subset is: CD45RA+ positively selected. Receptor source: a man between 18 and 29 years old in good health. Some clones in this sample may be carry-over from other donors' samples.

The V and J genes are TRBV2 and TRBJ2-1; TRBD2 agrees at 9 bases. The CDR3 spans 15 residues. Germline V CDR1 and CDR2: SNHLY, FYNNEI. V shed 3 bases and J 7 bases; nucleotides not matched to a gene: 7. The CDR3 nucleotides are TGTGCCAGCAGTGAGGGCGGGAGGGGGTCAAATGAGCAGTTCTTC. This sequence encodes CASSEGGRGSNEQFF.

CDR3 sequence (DNA): TGTGCCAGCTCACGCGGACAGGCGGCCACTGAAGCTTTCTTT. Translated, it gives CASSRGQAATEAFF. The genes are TRBV18 and TRBJ1-1, with 7 bases lining up with TRBD1. Trimming took 4 bases from V and 4 from J; bases not matched to a gene: 6. Germline assignment: CDR1 KGHSH and CDR2 LQKENI. This CDR3 spans 14 amino acids.

The chain combines TRBV29-1 with TRBJ2-1, with D possibly being TRBD2 (6 bases). Germline loops: CDR1 SQVTM, CDR2 ANQGSEA. CDR3 length equals 13 residues. V lost 7 bases and J 4 bases, leaving 14 bases between the germline ends. The CDR3 here is CSAEGSGYNEQFF. For the CDR3, the DNA is TGCAGCGCGGAGGGCAGCGGATACAATGAGCAGTTCTTC.

The chain is built from TRBV28 and TRBJ2-2; D is perhaps TRBD1 or TRBD2 (6 bases each). V lost 5 bases and J 0 bases, leaving 13 bases between the germline ends. In germline, CDR1 is MDHEN, CDR2 SYDVKM. This CDR3 is 16 amino acids long. This CDR3 reads CASSPSRGPNTGELFF. CDR3 bases: TGTGCCAGCAGTCCCTCCCGGGGGCCGAACACCGGGGAGCTGTTTTTT.

In this sample, this clone turned up a few times. The sample holds other DNA sequences that translate to the same CDR3. The V gene is TRBV2, the J gene TRBJ1-5, with 8 bases that match TRBD1. CDR3 length: 15 residues. J gave up 0 bases and V 4 bases, and 2 bases lay outside the gene matches. Germline V gene lookup returns CDR1 SNHLY and CDR2 FYNNEI. CDR3 in amino acids: CASSGTGGSNQPQHF. The CDR3 region has the DNA TGTGCCAGCAGTGGAACAGGGGGTAGCAATCAGCCCCAGCATTTT.

The rearrangement uses TRBV27 and TRBJ2-1, with D hard to call. Trimming left V 5 bases short and J 8 bases short, with 13 bases between. CDR3 size: 13 residues. From germline, CDR1 is MNHEY and CDR2 SMNVEV (reference sequence). Here the CDR3 DNA reads TGTGCCAGCAGTCCCCAGTTTATCCATGAGCAGTTCTTC. As protein: CASSPQFIHEQFF.

This clone came up once. The DNA for the CDR3 is TGTGCCAGCAGCGACTTTCCTGGGGGCAAAAACATTCAGTACTTC. Encoded protein: CASSDFPGGKNIQYF. The chain couples TRBV6-6 to TRBJ2-4, with D possibly being TRBD1 or TRBD2 (5 bases each). The germline V and J ends were trimmed by 6 bases and 3 bases, with 15 bases remaining between them. Germline V gives CDR1 MNHNY, CDR2 SVGAGI (reference sequence). The CDR3 extends over 15 amino acids.

The rearrangement joins TRBV5-4 to TRBJ2-7, with D unclear. The germline V gene encodes CDR1 SGHNT and CDR2 YYREEE (reference sequence). The CDR3 covers 13 residues. With 7 bases removed from V and 6 bases from J, the gap between germline ends came to 17 bases. The CDR3, as DNA: TGTGCCAGCGCCCAATCAACCGTAGGCGAGCAGTACTTC. It encodes CASAQSTVGEQYF.

On this clone: Other DNA sequences within the sample encode an identical CDR3. The chain is built from TRBV6-5 and TRBJ2-3, with TRBD2 as a possible D gene (6 bases). Trimming pared 1 base from V and 0 bases from J, leaving 11 bases between. CDR3 size: 16 residues. Per germline, CDR1 MNHEY and CDR2 SVGAGI. The CDR3 nucleotides read TGTGCCAGCAGTTACTATAGCGGAAAAAGCACAGATACGCAGTATTTT. It codes for CASSYYSGKSTDTQYF.

V is TRBV18 and J is TRBJ1-4; 7 bases map to TRBD1. This CDR3 is built from 17 residues. CDR1 KGHSH and CDR2 LQKENI come from the germline V gene. V lost 3 bases, J lost 6 bases, and 13 bases stayed unmatched. CDR3 DNA: TGTGCCAGCTCACCGTACCAAGGAGGGGGCCGGGATGAAAAACTGTTTTTT. Its translation is CASSPYQGGGRDEKLFF.

This rearrangement joins TRBV6-6 to TRBJ2-5; 7 bases match TRBD1. This CDR3 is built from 14 residues. From germline, CDR1 is MNHNY and CDR2 SVGAGI (reference sequence). V gave up 2 bases and J gave up 4 bases; unmatched junction bases: 4. The CDR3 region is CASSYRQGVETQYF. Here the CDR3 DNA reads TGTGCCAGCAGTTACCGACAGGGTGTAGAGACCCAGTACTTC.

The genes are TRBV28 and TRBJ1-4; D is uncertain. Looked up from germline, CDR1 is MDHEN and CDR2 is SYDVKM. The V gene lost 7 bases and the J gene lost 4 bases, with 7 bases spanning the gap. The CDR3 covers 12 residues. The CDR3: CASNVINEKLFF. The CDR3 DNA reads TGTGCCAGCAACGTTATTAATGAAAAACTGTTTTTT.

The chain recombines TRBV11-2 with TRBJ2-6; D possibly corresponds to TRBD1 (5 bases). The V and J ends lost 5 bases and 0 bases respectively, with 14 bases between them. This CDR3 comprises 17 residues. CDR1 is SGHAT, CDR2 FQNNGV, per germline. The CDR3 spells CASSPRQSPSGANVLTF. The CDR3 region has the DNA TGTGCCAGCAGCCCTCGACAGAGCCCCTCTGGGGCCAACGTCCTGACTTTC.

The chain combines TRBV5-8 with TRBJ2-7; possible D gene TRBD1, 7 bases. V lost 1 base, J lost 4 bases, and 18 bases lay in between. The CDR3 extends over 16 amino acids. Germline V gene lookup returns CDR1 SGHTS and CDR2 YDEGEE. CDR3 loop: CASSLRQGGNRYEQYF. CDR3 sequence (DNA): TGTGCCAGCAGCTTGAGGCAGGGGGGAAATCGGTACGAGCAGTACTTC.

The chain couples TRBV5-5 to TRBJ1-5; D is possibly TRBD1 (5 bases). V lost 6 bases and J lost 4, with 23 bases in between. CDR3 length equals 17 residues. Germline CDR1 SGHKS, CDR2 YYEKEE (reference sequence). This CDR3 is CASNTRAERDSNQPQHF. The CDR3 nucleotides read TGTGCCAGCAATACCAGGGCGGAACGAGATTCAAATCAGCCCCAGCATTTT.

The V call is TRBV5-1, the J call TRBJ2-4; the D is unclear. The germline gives CDR1 SGHRS, CDR2 YFSETQ. This CDR3 has 15 amino acids. The germline V and J ends were trimmed by 2 bases and 0 bases, with 9 bases remaining between them. CDR3 in DNA: TGCGCCAGCAGCTTCTCCAAGTCAGCCAAAAACATTCAGTACTTC. Encoded protein: CASSFSKSAKNIQYF.

Concerning this clone: Other nucleotide sequences from this sample produce the same CDR3. The rearrangement joins TRBV6-5 to TRBJ2-1; maybe TRBD1 (6 bases). Trimming left V 2 bases short and J 10 bases short, with 18 bases between. Germline values: CDR1 MNHEY, CDR2 SVGAGI. The CDR3 sequence is 15 residues long. CDR3 sequence reads: CASSYGLKGGREQFF. The CDR3 coding sequence is TGTGCCAGCAGTTACGGCCTTAAAGGGGGTAGGGAGCAGTTCTTC.

This clone came up a few times. The chain is built from TRBV11-1 and TRBJ2-2; weak D call: TRBD2 (5 bases). This CDR3 contains 13 residues. CDR1 is SGHAT, CDR2 FQDESV, per germline (reference sequence). The V end lost 4 bases, the J end lost 7 bases, and 10 bases lay between the germline ends. The CDR3 coding sequence is TGTGCCAGCAGCTCGGAGGCCAACGGGGAGCTGTTTTTT. This translates into CASSSEANGELFF.

The genes are TRBV6-1 and TRBJ1-2; unclear D gene. The V gene lost 7 bases and the J gene lost 4 bases, with 13 bases spanning the gap. Looked up from germline, CDR1 is MNHNS and CDR2 is SASEGT. The CDR3 loop spans 13 amino acids. Written as DNA, the CDR3 is TGTGCCAGCAACCCAGGCCAGTTCTATGGCTACACCTTC. This encodes CASNPGQFYGYTF.

J is TRBJ1-3 and V is TRBV5-8; D is unresolved. Germline CDR1 is SGHTS and CDR2 is YDEGEE. The CDR3 spans 14 residues. Trimming cost V 5 bases and J 4 bases, with 13 bases left between them. This chain's CDR3 is CASSSVPAGNTIYF. Written as DNA, the CDR3 is TGTGCCAGCAGTTCTGTCCCGGCGGGAAACACCATATATTTT.